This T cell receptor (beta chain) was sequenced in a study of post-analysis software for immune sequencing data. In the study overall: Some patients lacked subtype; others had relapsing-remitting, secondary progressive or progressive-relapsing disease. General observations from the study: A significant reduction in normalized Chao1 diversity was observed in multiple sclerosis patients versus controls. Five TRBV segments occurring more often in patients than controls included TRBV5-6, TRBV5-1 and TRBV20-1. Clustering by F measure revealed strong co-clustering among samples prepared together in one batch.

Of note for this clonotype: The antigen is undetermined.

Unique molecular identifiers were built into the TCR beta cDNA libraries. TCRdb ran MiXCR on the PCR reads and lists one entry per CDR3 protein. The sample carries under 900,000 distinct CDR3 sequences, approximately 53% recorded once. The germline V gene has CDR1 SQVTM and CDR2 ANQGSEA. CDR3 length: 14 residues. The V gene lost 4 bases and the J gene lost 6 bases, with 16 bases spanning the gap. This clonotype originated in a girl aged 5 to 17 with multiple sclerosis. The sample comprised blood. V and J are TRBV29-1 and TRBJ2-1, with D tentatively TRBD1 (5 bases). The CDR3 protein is CSVGIRAIGNEQFF. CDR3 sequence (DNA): TGCAGCGTTGGTATCAGGGCGATAGGCAATGAGCAGTTCTTC.